This entry lists 21 T cell receptor beta chains sequenced from one sample in a study of blood T cell repertoires in COVID-19. Produced via immunoSEQ multiplex PCR; TCRdb's table is partial and in-frame only. The sample records under 450,000 clones, around 84% being singletons. Material: peripheral blood. The receptors stem from a human donor with acute or convalescent COVID-19. The donor label of this sample is uncertain.

In its sample, this clone was seen a few times. V is TRBV28 and J is TRBJ1-1, with a weak D call TRBD1 (6 bases). Germline CDR1 reads MDHEN; CDR2 reads SYDVKM. V lost 8 bases and J 5 bases, leaving 21 bases between the germline ends. The length of the CDR3 is 15 residues. CDR3 DNA: TGTGCCAGCCACGAATCGGGGGGGGCCGGGACTGAAGCTTTCTTT. It encodes CASHESGGAGTEAFF.

The genes are TRBV30 and TRBJ1-4; a weak D match, TRBD1 (6 bases). The CDR3 has 14 amino acids. Deletions cut 4 bases from V and 4 bases from J, with 13 bases between. The germline V gene has CDR1 GTSNPN and CDR2 SVGIG (reference sequence). CDR3 amino acids: CAWTRGGFNEKLFF. The CDR3 coding sequence is TGTGCCTGGACCAGGGGAGGGTTTAATGAAAAACTGTTTTTT.

The chain employs TRBV7-9 and TRBJ1-4; 8 bases line up with TRBD1. V lost 6 bases, J lost 0 bases, and 6 bases stayed unmatched. Germline assignment: CDR1 SEHNR and CDR2 FQNEAQ (reference sequence). The CDR3 runs 16 residues. The CDR3 loop reads CASRATGGATNEKLFF. CDR3 nucleotide sequence: TGTGCCAGCAGAGCCACAGGGGGGGCAACTAATGAAAAACTGTTTTTT.

This clone was recorded a few times. This sample includes further DNA sequences coding for the same CDR3. The chain employs TRBV3-1 (or the pseudogene TRBV3-2) and TRBJ1-1; the match to TRBD1 covers 7 bases. V shed 4 bases, J shed 5 bases, and the junction held 1 base outside the gene matches. Per germline, CDR1 LGHDT and CDR2 YNNKEL (reference sequence). This CDR3 comprises 12 residues. The CDR3: CASSRRGTEAFF. CDR3 nucleotides: TGTGCCAGCAGCCGCAGGGGGACTGAAGCTTTCTTT.

The J gene is TRBJ1-5, the V gene TRBV15; 9 bases line up with TRBD1. Germline-derived CDR1 and CDR2 are LNHNV and YYDKDF (reference sequence). The CDR3 totals 16 residues. J was trimmed by 5 bases and V by 3 bases; bases with no gene match: 8. CDR3 coding DNA: TGTGCCACCAGCAGTAGGGACAGGGATGTTTATCAGCCCCAGCATTTT. Translated: CATSSRDRDVYQPQHF. The full variable domain, completed using reference TRBV15 and TRBJ1-5, is DAMVIQNPRYQVTQFGKPVTLSCSQTLNHNVMYWYQQKSSQAPKLLFHYYDKDFNNEADTPDNFQSRRPNTSFCFLDIRSPGLGDTAMYLCATSSRDRDVYQPQHFGDGTRLSIL.

V is TRBV5-1 and J is TRBJ1-1, with D possibly TRBD1 on 5 matching bases. The CDR3 spans 14 residues. Germline V gene data show CDR1 as SGHRS and CDR2 as YFSETQ. V was clipped by 1 base and J by 7 bases, with 14 bases between them. The CDR3 reads CASSLNAGQLEAFF. For the CDR3, the DNA is TGCGCCAGCAGCTTGAACGCAGGGCAACTTGAAGCTTTCTTT.

The V call is TRBV4-1, the J call TRBJ1-4, with D possibly TRBD1 on 6 matching bases. This CDR3 is 16 amino acids long. Per germline, CDR1 MGHRA and CDR2 YSYEKL. Between the trimmed V and J ends, which lost 3 bases and 6 bases, there was a span of 17 bases. CDR3: CASSHHRQDGHEKLFF. The CDR3 DNA reads as TGCGCCAGCAGCCATCACAGACAGGACGGGCATGAAAAACTGTTTTTT.

The chain is built from TRBV15 and TRBJ2-2; weak D call: TRBD2 (5 bases). This CDR3 is 17 amino acids long. Trimming cost V 0 bases and J 0 bases, with 11 bases left between them. The germline V gene encodes CDR1 LNHNV and CDR2 YYDKDF (reference sequence). CDR3 protein: CATSRDRLLANTGELFF. The CDR3 coding sequence is TGTGCCACCAGCAGAGATCGACTACTCGCGAACACCGGGGAGCTGTTTTTT. Looking up the rest from reference TRBV15 and TRBJ2-2 gives the full variable domain: DAMVIQNPRYQVTQFGKPVTLSCSQTLNHNVMYWYQQKSSQAPKLLFHYYDKDFNNEADTPDNFQSRRPNTSFCFLDIRSPGLGDTAMYLCATSRDRLLANTGELFFGEGSRLTVL.

The chain uses TRBV4-2 and TRBJ1-1; tentative D call: TRBD1 (6 bases). Trimming took off 1 base at V and 4 bases at J, with 16 bases between the two ends. This CDR3 contains 16 residues. CDR1 is LGHNA and CDR2 is YNFKEQ in the germline V gene. The CDR3 here is CASSQGDTRSSTEAFF. For the CDR3, the DNA is TGTGCCAGCAGCCAAGGGGACACCCGGTCCAGCACTGAAGCTTTCTTT.

The genes are TRBV5-1 and TRBJ1-5; 8 bases agree with TRBD1. J lost 3 bases, V lost 4 bases, and 6 bases had no gene match. The V gene's germline CDR1 is SGHRS and CDR2 YFSETQ. The length of the CDR3 is 15 residues. Written as DNA, the CDR3 is TGCGCCAGCAGCAGAGGGACAGGACTCAATCAGCCCCAGCATTTT. This translates into CASSRGTGLNQPQHF.

The rearrangement joins TRBV7-8 to TRBJ2-6; TRBD1 matches at 8 bases. This CDR3 is built from 19 residues. V lost 3 bases to trimming and J lost 2 bases; unmatched junction nucleotides: 12. The germline CDR1 and CDR2 sequences are SGHVS and FQNEAQ. In nucleotides, the CDR3 is TGTGCCAGCAGCTTTAAAGGTGACAGGGGAATAACTGGGGCCAACGTCCTGACTTTC. Translation gives CASSFKGDRGITGANVLTF.

This clone was observed a single time. The CDR3 sequence is CASSFRGHNGDTQYF. DNA of the CDR3: TGTGCCAGCAGCTTCCGAGGGCACAACGGGGATACGCAGTATTTT. The chain couples TRBV11-2 to TRBJ2-3; tentative D call: TRBD2 (5 bases). The germline CDR1 and CDR2 sequences are SGHAT and FQNNGV. The CDR3 contains 15 residues. Trimming shortened V by 3 bases and J by 6 bases, and 16 bases separated the two germline ends.

Only a few counts were recorded for this clone. The rearrangement links TRBV30 to TRBJ2-2, with 9 bases fitting TRBD1. The ends lost 2 bases at V and 4 bases at J; junction bases unmatched: 5. The CDR3 loop spans 15 amino acids. Germline CDR1 reads GTSNPN; CDR2 reads SVGIG (reference sequence). CDR3 amino acids: CAWSRGQGRTGELFF. The CDR3 DNA sequence: TGTGCCTGGAGTCGGGGACAGGGCCGCACCGGGGAGCTGTTTTTT.

The chain couples TRBV2 to TRBJ2-7; TRBD1 matches 9 bases. CDR1 is SNHLY, CDR2 FYNNEI, per germline. V dropped 1 base and J dropped 5; count of bases not matched to a gene: 3. The CDR3 has 14 amino acids. The CDR3: CASSEDRGPDEQYF. The CDR3 nucleotides are TGTGCCAGCAGTGAAGACAGGGGGCCTGACGAGCAGTACTTC.

The table lists this clone with a count of one. V gene TRBV6-5 combines with J gene TRBJ2-1; 8 positions agree with TRBD2. The CDR3 extends over 16 amino acids. Per germline, CDR1 MNHEY and CDR2 SVGAGI. V dropped 1 base and J dropped 8; count of bases not matched to a gene: 10. The CDR3 DNA follows: TGTGCCAGCAGTTACTTCCGCGGGGGGCTAAACCATGAGCAGTTCTTC. Translating it yields CASSYFRGGLNHEQFF.

The chain joins TRBV18 to TRBJ1-4; TRBD1 matches 7 bases. Losses at the gene ends were 3 bases for V and 5 bases for J; bases not matched to a gene: 6. The germline V gene encodes CDR1 KGHSH and CDR2 LQKENI. The CDR3 is 15 residues long. The CDR3 nucleotides read TGTGCCAGCTCACCTCGGACAGGAGAGAATGAAAAACTGTTTTTT. Residues: CASSPRTGENEKLFF.

This clone turned up a few times. The V gene is TRBV27, the J gene TRBJ1-1; a weak D match, TRBD1 (5 bases). The germline CDR1 and CDR2 sequences are MNHEY and SMNVEV (reference sequence). Trimming took 6 bases from V and 1 from J, leaving 6 bases between them. The CDR3 consists of 12 residues. This CDR3 reads CASRGGNTEAFF. As DNA, the CDR3 is TGTGCCAGCAGGGGGGGGAACACTGAAGCTTTCTTT.

V gene TRBV13 combines with J gene TRBJ1-6, with 8 bases lining up with TRBD1. Germline V gives CDR1 PRHDT, CDR2 FYEKMQ (reference sequence). The CDR3 totals 14 residues. Trimming at V came to 5 bases and at J to 9 bases, leaving 6 bases not matched to a gene. The CDR3 DNA follows: TGTGCCAGCAGCGCAGGACAGGGAGGTTCACCCCTCCACTTT. Its protein is CASSAGQGGSPLHF.

CDR3 sequence: CASSERTGVMGTEAFF. CDR3 DNA sequence: TGTGCCAGCAGTGAAAGGACAGGGGTCATGGGGACTGAAGCTTTCTTT. The gene calls are TRBV6-1 and TRBJ1-1; 9 positions match TRBD1. The CDR3 covers 16 residues. Trimming took 2 bases from V and 5 from J; bases not matched to a gene: 9. Germline V gives CDR1 MNHNS, CDR2 SASEGT.

The chain recombines TRBV5-5 with TRBJ1-1, with D uncertain. This CDR3 contains 14 residues. The germline gives CDR1 SGHKS, CDR2 YYEKEE (reference sequence). V gave up 0 bases and J gave up 1 base, with 7 bases separating them. CDR3 in amino acids: CASSLERRNTEAFF. The DNA of the CDR3 is TGTGCCAGCAGCTTGGAGCGGAGGAACACTGAAGCTTTCTTT.

This clone was detected only once. The chain combines TRBV3-1 (or the pseudogene TRBV3-2) with TRBJ1-3, with TRBD1 matching over 8 bases. CDR1 is LGHDT and CDR2 is YNNKEL in the germline V gene (reference sequence). The trim removed 9 bases at V and 7 bases at J, leaving 5 bases unmatched. The CDR3 sequence is 12 residues long. The CDR3 sequence: CASSTGVNTIYF. CDR3 nucleotides: TGTGCCAGTTCGACAGGGGTGAACACCATATATTTT.